The 26 T cell receptor beta chains in this list originate from one sample, sequenced in a study of blood T cell repertoires in COVID-19. The assay was immunoSEQ multiplex PCR, and TCRdb's table has in-frame clones only and misses some. The sample has around 200,000 clones, 83% seen once. Sequencing was done on a sample of peripheral blood. The receptors here all came from a woman aged 30 to 39 with COVID-19, enrolled during active disease.

The rearrangement joins TRBV10-3 to TRBJ1-5; a weak D match, TRBD1 (5 bases). Trimming took 5 bases from V and 1 from J, leaving 9 bases between them. Looked up from germline, CDR1 is ENHRY and CDR2 is SYGVKD. The CDR3 has 14 amino acids. In DNA, the CDR3 is TGTGCCATCAGTCAGGGCGAGAGCAATCAGCCCCAGCATTTT. This gives the protein CAISQGESNQPQHF.

The V gene is TRBV4-1, the J gene TRBJ2-7, with 8 positions matching TRBD2. V shed 1 base, J shed 5 bases, and the junction held 7 bases outside the gene matches. This CDR3 spans 15 amino acids. CDR1 is MGHRA and CDR2 is YSYEKL in the germline V gene. The CDR3 DNA sequence: TGCGCCAGCAGCCAAGTTGTGACTAGCGTCCACGAGCAGTACTTC. It is translated as CASSQVVTSVHEQYF.

The chain links TRBV2 to TRBJ2-1; 7 bases agree with TRBD1. CDR1 is SNHLY, CDR2 FYNNEI, per germline. This CDR3 has 13 amino acids. V lost 6 bases, J lost 12 bases, and 11 bases stayed unmatched. The CDR3 DNA sequence: TGTGCCAGCAGAGACGACAGGGTCAGCCCGCAGTTCTTC. Protein product: CASRDDRVSPQFF.

A remark on this clone: The germline gene is not matched at one end of the junction; a read error may be the cause. J is TRBJ2-7 and V is TRBV4-2, with 9 bases fitting TRBD2. The CDR3 totals 14 residues. Germline loops: CDR1 LGHNA, CDR2 YNFKEQ. CDR3 DNA: TGTGCCAGCAGCCGGTCGGGGGAGCGGGAGGCCCAGCACTTC. It translates to CASSRSGEREAQHF.

This clone was seen more than once but under ten times. The CDR3: CASSPGQTYEQYF. DNA of the CDR3: TGTGCCAGCAGTCCGGGACAGACCTACGAGCAGTACTTC. This chain connects TRBV12-3 or TRBV12-4 to TRBJ2-7; 7 bases match TRBD1. After removal of 5 bases from V and 2 bases from J, the junction contained 3 bases not matched to a gene. The CDR3 totals 13 residues.

This chain connects TRBV27 to TRBJ2-5; perhaps TRBD1 as D (5 bases). CDR3 length: 14 amino acids. Germline V CDR1 and CDR2: MNHEY, SMNVEV (reference sequence). Trimming took off 2 bases at V and 7 bases at J, with 14 bases between the two ends. The CDR3 DNA reads as TGTGCCAGCAGTTTAGGGGAAGGGGTTGGGACCCAGTACTTC. Encoded protein: CASSLGEGVGTQYF.

V gene TRBV19 combines with J gene TRBJ1-1; D is uncertain. Germline lookup yields CDR1 LNHDA and CDR2 SQIVND (reference sequence). Trimming removed 4 bases from V and 2 bases from J, with 8 bases in between. This CDR3 is 13 amino acids long. The CDR3, as DNA: TGTGCCAGTAGTAGGGCAGTAAACACTGAAGCTTTCTTT. Its protein product is CASSRAVNTEAFF. The full variable domain, in which reference TRBV19 and TRBJ1-1 provide the parts outside the CDR3, is DGGITQSPKYLFRKEGQNVTLSCEQNLNHDAMYWYRQDPGQGLRLIYYSQIVNDFQKGDIAEGYSVSREKKESFPLTVTSAQKNPTAFYLCASSRAVNTEAFFGQGTRLTVV.

V is TRBV7-9 and J is TRBJ1-2; TRBD1 is a possible D gene (5 bases). The CDR3 consists of 14 residues. Deletions cut 3 bases from V and 0 bases from J, with 8 bases between. The germline V gene encodes CDR1 SEHNR and CDR2 FQNEAQ (reference sequence). The CDR3 reads CASSLPGANYGYTF. CDR3 in DNA: TGTGCCAGCAGCTTGCCGGGGGCTAACTATGGCTACACCTTC.

A single count supports this clone. The chain joins TRBV29-1 to TRBJ1-4; D is uncertain. The CDR3 spans 13 residues. Germline CDR1 is SQVTM and CDR2 is ANQGSEA. The CDR3 bases are TGCACTGTTTTGCGGGGAGGCGATGAAAAACTGTTTTTT. It specifies CTVLRGGDEKLFF.

This sequence joins TRBV28 and TRBJ1-4; D is unclear. CDR1 and CDR2 (germline): MDHEN, SYDVKM. Deletions cut 5 bases from V and 6 bases from J, with 10 bases between. CDR3 length equals 13 residues. The CDR3: CASSTGLDEKLFF. In nucleotides, the CDR3 is TGTGCCAGCAGTACCGGACTCGATGAAAAACTGTTTTTT.

This chain links TRBV24-1 with TRBJ2-3; D not resolved. Per the germline V gene, CDR1 is KGHDR and CDR2 is SFDVKD. The CDR3 runs to 16 residues. Trimming stripped 0 bases from V and 5 bases from J, with 14 bases between. In nucleotides, the CDR3 is TGTGCCACCAGTGATTTGAACGCAGCAACAGTAGATACGCAGTATTTT. Its translation is CATSDLNAATVDTQYF.

The chain couples TRBV11-2 to TRBJ1-2; maybe TRBD1 (6 bases). The CDR3 sequence is 14 residues long. Germline lookup yields CDR1 SGHAT and CDR2 FQNNGV. V was trimmed by 3 bases and J by 2 bases, leaving 10 bases between them. The chain's CDR3 is CASSFSQGNYGYTF. CDR3 in DNA: TGTGCCAGCAGCTTCTCACAGGGAAACTATGGCTACACCTTC.

This clone turned up a few times. The chain carries TRBV7-2 and TRBJ1-5; D gene unclear. CDR3 size: 13 residues. Trimming shortened V by 3 bases and J by 5 bases, and 8 bases separated the two germline ends. Germline CDR1 and CDR2: SGHTA and FQGNSA. This CDR3 is CASSFGVDQPQHF. CDR3 DNA sequence: TGTGCCAGCAGCTTCGGAGTAGATCAGCCCCAGCATTTT.

J is TRBJ2-4 and V is TRBV5-6; 8 bases fit TRBD1. The CDR3 totals 14 residues. Looked up from germline, CDR1 is SGHDT and CDR2 is YYEEEE. V shed 2 bases and J 8 bases; nucleotides not matched to a gene: 6. In DNA form, the CDR3 reads TGTGCCAGCAGCTTTACCAGGGGGCGAGACATTCAGTACTTC. Translating it yields CASSFTRGRDIQYF.

In DNA, the CDR3 is TGTGCCTGGAGTGTACCTGGGACAGTATATAATTCACCCCTCCACTTT. It is translated as CAWSVPGTVYNSPLHF. This chain joins TRBV30 and TRBJ1-6, with 7 positions matching TRBD1. From germline, CDR1 is GTSNPN and CDR2 SVGIG (reference sequence). The CDR3 is 16 residues long. With V trimmed by 0 bases and J by 4 bases, 6 bases remained unmatched.

The chain joins TRBV3-1 (or the pseudogene TRBV3-2) to TRBJ2-1; TRBD2 matches 7 bases. The V gene end was trimmed by 2 bases and the J gene end by 6 bases; junction bases not matched to a gene: 7. The length of the CDR3 is 15 residues. The V gene's germline CDR1 is LGHDT and CDR2 YNNKEL (reference sequence). CDR3 DNA sequence: TGTGCCAGCAGCCAATCGGTTGGCGGGGGCAATGAGCAGTTCTTC. Translating gives CASSQSVGGGNEQFF.

The genes are TRBV9 and TRBJ2-3; D unresolved. The CDR3 is 15 amino acids. Deletions cut 0 bases from V and 4 bases from J, with 12 bases between. Germline V gene data show CDR1 as SGDLS and CDR2 as YYNGEE. The chain's CDR3 is CASSVAGRGADTQYF. The CDR3 nucleotides read TGTGCCAGCAGCGTAGCTGGTAGAGGAGCAGATACGCAGTATTTT. Complete variable domain (other parts from reference TRBV9 and TRBJ2-3): DSGVTQTPKHLITATGQRVTLRCSPRSGDLSVYWYQQSLDQGLQFLIQYYNGEERAKGNILERFSAQQFPDLHSELNLSSLELGDSALYFCASSVAGRGADTQYFGPGTRLTVL.

This chain links TRBV5-4 with TRBJ2-5; the D is unclear. Per germline, CDR1 SGHNT and CDR2 YYREEE (reference sequence). The V and J ends lost 2 bases and 3 bases respectively, with 11 bases between them. The CDR3 has 14 amino acids. The CDR3 loop is CASSFGGPEETQYF. The CDR3 DNA reads as TGTGCCAGCAGCTTCGGTGGGCCAGAAGAGACCCAGTACTTC.

This clone turned up a few times. The rearrangement links TRBV6-4 to TRBJ2-7, with 10 positions matching TRBD1. CDR1 and CDR2 from the germline V gene are MRHNA and SNTAGT. The CDR3 has 14 amino acids. With V trimmed by 6 bases and J by 5 bases, 7 bases remained unmatched. The CDR3 spells CASSPTGGIDEQYF. The CDR3 region has the DNA TGTGCCAGCAGCCCGACAGGGGGCATAGACGAGCAGTACTTC.

The chain uses TRBV19 and TRBJ2-1; 16 bases line up with TRBD2. CDR3 length: 18 residues. Germline loops: CDR1 LNHDA, CDR2 SQIVND (reference sequence). V shed 3 bases, J shed 0 bases, and the junction held 2 bases outside the gene matches. For the CDR3, the DNA is TGTGCCAGTAGTATGGGACTAGCGGGGGGGAGCTCCTACAATGAGCAGTTCTTC. This encodes CASSMGLAGGSSYNEQFF.

The rearrangement joins TRBV14 to TRBJ1-1; D uncertain. CDR3 length: 15 residues. CDR1 and CDR2 from the germline V gene are SGHDN and FVKESK. Trimming shortened V by 2 bases and J by 2 bases, and 12 bases separated the two germline ends. The chain's CDR3 is CASSQHIADNTEAFF. In nucleotides, the CDR3 is TGTGCCAGCAGCCAACATATAGCGGACAACACTGAAGCTTTCTTT.

This sequence joins TRBV28 and TRBJ2-4, with 7 bases aligning to TRBD1. The J segment lost 2 bases and the V segment lost 5 bases, leaving 9 bases of the junction unmatched. CDR3 size: 16 residues. Germline values: CDR1 MDHEN, CDR2 SYDVKM. CDR3 region: CASSLKDRRPKNIQYF. The CDR3 DNA follows: TGTGCCAGCAGTCTAAAGGACAGGAGACCCAAAAACATTCAGTACTTC.

This clone was counted many times. The chain is built from TRBV6-2 or TRBV6-3 and TRBJ1-2; no definite D call. Trimming stripped 2 bases from V and 8 bases from J, with 12 bases between. The CDR3 sequence is 13 residues long. CDR1 and CDR2 (germline): MNHEY, SVGEGT. This CDR3 is CASSYGYMRGYTF. CDR3 coding DNA: TGTGCCAGCAGTTACGGTTATATGAGGGGCTACACCTTC.

This clone showed up just a few times. CDR3 DNA sequence: TGTGCCAGCAGGGAAGCGGGAGGGCCCCACGAGCAGTACTTC. This sequence encodes CASREAGGPHEQYF. This rearrangement joins TRBV6-4 to TRBJ2-7; TRBD2 matches at 10 bases. Germline CDR1 is MRHNA and CDR2 is SNTAGT. V shed 6 bases, J shed 5 bases, and the junction held 7 bases outside the gene matches. This CDR3 region has 14 residues.

The chain couples TRBV24-1 to TRBJ2-1; perhaps TRBD1 as D (6 bases). Germline V gives CDR1 KGHDR, CDR2 SFDVKD. V dropped 3 bases and J dropped 2 bases, with 10 bases sitting between them. This CDR3 has 15 residues. The CDR3 is CATSDIQGTYNEQFF. CDR3 nucleotide sequence: TGTGCCACCAGTGATATCCAGGGGACCTACAATGAGCAGTTCTTC.

This chain joins TRBV19 and TRBJ2-2, with a weak D call TRBD2 (5 bases). Trimming left V 1 base short and J 1 base short, with 10 bases between. The CDR3 sequence is 16 residues long. Germline V gene lookup returns CDR1 LNHDA and CDR2 SQIVND (reference sequence). As DNA, the CDR3 is TGTGCCAGTAGTATAGGGGCGGGCGGGAACACCGGGGAGCTGTTTTTT. It yields the protein CASSIGAGGNTGELFF.